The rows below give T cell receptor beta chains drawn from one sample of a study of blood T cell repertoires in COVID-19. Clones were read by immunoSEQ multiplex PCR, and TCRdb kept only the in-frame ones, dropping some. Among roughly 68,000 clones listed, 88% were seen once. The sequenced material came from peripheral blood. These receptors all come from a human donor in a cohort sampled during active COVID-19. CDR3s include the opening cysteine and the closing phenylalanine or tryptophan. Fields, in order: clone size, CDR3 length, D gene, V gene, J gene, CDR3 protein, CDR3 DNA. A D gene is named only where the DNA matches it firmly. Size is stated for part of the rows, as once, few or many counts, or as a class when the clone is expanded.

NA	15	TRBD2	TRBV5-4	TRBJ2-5	CASSQTSGEQETQYF	TGTGCCAGCAGCCAGACTAGCGGGGAGCAAGAGACCCAGTACTTC
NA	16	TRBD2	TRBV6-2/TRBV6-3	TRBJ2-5	CASSDAWRGGHETQYF	TGTGCCAGCAGCGATGCGTGGCGGGGGGGCCACGAGACCCAGTACTTC
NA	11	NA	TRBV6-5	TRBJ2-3	CASSPGTGSYF	TGTGCCAGCAGCCCCGGAACAGGGTCGTATTTT
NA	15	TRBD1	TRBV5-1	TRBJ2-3	CASSLGTGNRDTQYF	TGCGCCAGCAGCCTCGGGACAGGTAACAGGGATACGCAGTATTTT
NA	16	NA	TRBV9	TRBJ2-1	CASSVVSQSAYNEQFF	TGTGCCAGCAGCGTAGTATCACAGAGTGCCTACAATGAGCAGTTCTTC
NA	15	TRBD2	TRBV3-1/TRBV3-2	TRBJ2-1	CASSQGLAGRVEQFF	TGTGCCAGCAGCCAAGGACTAGCGGGAAGGGTTGAGCAGTTCTTC
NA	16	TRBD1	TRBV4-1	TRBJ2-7	CASSQGETGVVYEQYF	TGCGCCAGCAGCCAAGGGGAGACAGGGGTCGTTTACGAGCAGTACTTC
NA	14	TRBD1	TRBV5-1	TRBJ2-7	CASSLGDRVYEQYF	TGCGCCAGCAGCTTGGGGGACAGGGTCTACGAGCAGTACTTC
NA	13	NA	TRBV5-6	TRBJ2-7	CASSPRQAYEQYF	TGTGCCAGCAGCCCCCGTCAGGCTTACGAGCAGTACTTC
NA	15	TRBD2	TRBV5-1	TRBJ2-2	CASRGLAGRGGELFF	TGCGCCAGCAGAGGCCTAGCGGGAAGGGGCGGGGAGCTGTTTTTT
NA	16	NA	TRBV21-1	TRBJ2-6	CASSKVGSTGANVLTF	TGTGCCAGCAGCAAAGTGGGCAGTACCGGGGCCAACGTCCTGACTTTC
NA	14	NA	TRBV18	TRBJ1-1	CASSNHGSRDEAFF	TGTGCCAGCTCAAACCACGGGTCCAGGGATGAAGCTTTCTTT
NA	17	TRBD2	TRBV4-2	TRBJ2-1	CASSQEGSGGAYNEQFF	TGTGCCAGCAGCCAAGAAGGGAGCGGGGGTGCCTACAATGAGCAGTTCTTC
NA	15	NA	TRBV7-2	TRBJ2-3	CASSLSRGSTDTQYF	TGTGCCAGCAGCTTAAGTCGGGGGAGCACAGATACGCAGTATTTT
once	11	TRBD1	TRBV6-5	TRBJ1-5	CASRQGQPQHF	TGTGCCAGCAGACAGGGGCAGCCCCAGCATTTT
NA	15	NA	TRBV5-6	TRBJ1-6	CASSFRGSYNSPLHF	TGTGCCAGCAGCTTCAGGGGCTCCTATAATTCACCCCTCCACTTT
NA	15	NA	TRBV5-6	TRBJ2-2	CASSLLVASTGELFF	TGTGCCAGCAGCTTGTTGGTAGCGTCCACCGGGGAGCTGTTTTTT
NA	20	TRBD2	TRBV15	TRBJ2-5	CATSSKGGLASEKDRETQYF	TGTGCCACCAGCTCCAAGGGGGGACTAGCGTCGGAGAAAGATCGGGAGACCCAGTACTTC
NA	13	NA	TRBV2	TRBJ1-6	CASSEVANSPLHF	TGTGCCAGCAGTGAAGTGGCTAATTCACCCCTCCACTTT
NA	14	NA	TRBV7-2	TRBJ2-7	CASSLILESYEQYF	TGTGCCAGCAGCTTAATCCTAGAGTCCTACGAGCAGTACTTC
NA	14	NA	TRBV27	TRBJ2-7	CASSLGQFAYEQYF	TGTGCCAGCAGTTTAGGACAGTTCGCCTACGAGCAGTACTTC
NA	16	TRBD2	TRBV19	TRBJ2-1	CASTIEAASGYNEQFF	TGTGCCAGTACCATAGAGGCGGCTAGCGGATACAATGAGCAGTTCTTC
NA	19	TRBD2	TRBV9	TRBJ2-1	CASSAPDGLAGNLYNEQFF	TGTGCCAGCAGCGCCCCGGACGGACTAGCGGGAAATCTATACAATGAGCAGTTCTTC
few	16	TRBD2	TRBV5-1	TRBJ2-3	CASSFTGGPGTDTQYF	TGCGCCAGCAGCTTTACGGGAGGGCCCGGCACAGATACGCAGTATTTT
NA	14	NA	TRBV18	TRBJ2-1	CASSQLYRDNEQFF	TGTGCCAGCTCGCAATTATACAGGGACAATGAGCAGTTCTTC
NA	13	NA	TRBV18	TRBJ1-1	CASSPTENTEAFF	TGTGCCAGCTCACCCACAGAGAACACTGAAGCTTTCTTT